Sequencing of this T cell receptor (beta chain) was carried out in a study of response to subunit inactivated influenza vaccine. The V and J ends lost 5 bases and 2 bases, in that order; junction bases with no gene match: 15. Germline CDR1 is SGHRS and CDR2 is YFSETQ. The CDR3 is 18 amino acids. TCRdb redid the calling of the RT-PCR reads with MiXCR, one entry per CDR3 protein. The profile covers about 310,000 distinct CDR3 sequences, with 21% appearing a single time and about a tenth taken by the ten largest. Overall study findings and caveats: Researchers suggested that each seasonal influenza vaccination recruits few new T cells.

Only a few counts were recorded for this clonotype. Its specificity is unknown. The clonotype originates from a man aged 50 to 75 who received an inactivated influenza vaccine. The chain employs TRBV5-1 and TRBJ2-7, with TRBD1 identical over 11 bases. The sample in question was PBMCs from blood, obtained approximately 22 months after vaccination. This chain's CDR3 is CASSRLGSPGQGAYEQYF. The CDR3 coding sequence is TGCGCCAGCAGTCGTCTGGGATCTCCGGGACAGGGGGCCTACGAGCAGTACTTC. Full variable domain (remainder filled in from reference TRBV5-1 and TRBJ2-7): KAGVTQTPRYLIKTRGQQVTLSCSPISGHRSVSWYQQTPGQGLQFLFEYFSETQRNKGNFPGRFSGRQFSNSRSEMNVSTLELGDSALYLCASSRLGSPGQGAYEQYFGPGTRLTVT.